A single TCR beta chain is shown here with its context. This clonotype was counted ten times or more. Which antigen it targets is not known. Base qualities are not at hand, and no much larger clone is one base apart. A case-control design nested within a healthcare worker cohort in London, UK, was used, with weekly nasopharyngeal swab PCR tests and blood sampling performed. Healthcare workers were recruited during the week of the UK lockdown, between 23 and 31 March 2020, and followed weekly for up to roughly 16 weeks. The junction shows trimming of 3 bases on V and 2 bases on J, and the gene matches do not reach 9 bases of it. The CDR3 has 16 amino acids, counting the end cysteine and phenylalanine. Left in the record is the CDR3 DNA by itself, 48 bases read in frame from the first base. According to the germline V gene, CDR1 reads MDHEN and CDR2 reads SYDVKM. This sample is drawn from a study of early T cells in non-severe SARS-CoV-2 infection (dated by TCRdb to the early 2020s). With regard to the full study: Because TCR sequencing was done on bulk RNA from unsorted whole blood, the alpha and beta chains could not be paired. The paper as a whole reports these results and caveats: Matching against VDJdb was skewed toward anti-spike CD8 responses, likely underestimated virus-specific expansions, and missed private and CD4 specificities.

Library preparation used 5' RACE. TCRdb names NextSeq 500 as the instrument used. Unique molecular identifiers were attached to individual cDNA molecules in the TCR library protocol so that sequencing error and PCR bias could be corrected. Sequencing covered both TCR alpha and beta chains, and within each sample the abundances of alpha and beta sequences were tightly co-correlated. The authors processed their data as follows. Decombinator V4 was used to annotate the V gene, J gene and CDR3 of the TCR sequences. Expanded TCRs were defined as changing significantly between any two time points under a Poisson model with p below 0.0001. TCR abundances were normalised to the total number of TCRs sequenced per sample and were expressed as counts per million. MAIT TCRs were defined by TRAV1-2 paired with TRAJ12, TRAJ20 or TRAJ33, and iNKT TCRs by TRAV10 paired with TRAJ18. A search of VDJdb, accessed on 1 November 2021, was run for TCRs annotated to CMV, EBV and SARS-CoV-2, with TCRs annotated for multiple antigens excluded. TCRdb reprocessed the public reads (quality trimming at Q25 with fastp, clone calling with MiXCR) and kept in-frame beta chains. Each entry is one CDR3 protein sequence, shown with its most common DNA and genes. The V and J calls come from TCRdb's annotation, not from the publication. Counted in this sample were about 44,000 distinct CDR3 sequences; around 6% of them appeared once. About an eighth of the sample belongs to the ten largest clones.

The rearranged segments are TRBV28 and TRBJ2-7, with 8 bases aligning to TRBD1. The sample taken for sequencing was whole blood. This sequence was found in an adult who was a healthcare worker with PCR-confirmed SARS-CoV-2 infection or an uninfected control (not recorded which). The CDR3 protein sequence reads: CASSFGQGASPYEQYF. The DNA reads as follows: TGTGCCAGCAGTTTTGGGCAGGGGGCCTCTCCCTACGAGCAGTACTTC.